These 12 T cell receptor beta chains were sequenced from one sample in a study of T cells of healthy individuals. TCRdb independently ran MiXCR on the 5' RACE reads; one entry per CDR3 protein. Seen here are tens of thousands of distinct CDR3 sequences, 15% to 20% observed once, and the top ten hold around 4.6%. The origin of the receptors is a human donor in good health.

This clonotype was seen at least ten times. This chain uses TRBV4-1 with TRBJ1-6; 9 bases map to TRBD1. This CDR3 has 15 amino acids. V lost 1 base and J lost 6; bases outside the gene matches: 1. Germline V gives CDR1 MGHRA, CDR2 YSYEKL. The CDR3 DNA follows: TGCGCCAGCAGCCAAGGACAGGGGGGTAATTCACCCCTCCACTTT. It codes for CASSQGQGGNSPLHF.

This rearrangement joins TRBV12-3 or TRBV12-4 to TRBJ1-5; 8 bases fit TRBD1. V shed 3 bases, J shed 1 base, and the junction held 5 bases outside the gene matches. CDR3 length: 16 residues. CDR3 in amino acids: CASSFRTGGSNQPQHF. The DNA for the CDR3 is TGTGCCAGCAGTTTCCGAACAGGGGGAAGCAATCAGCCCCAGCATTTT.

This clonotype was recorded many times. This chain links TRBV20-1 with TRBJ1-5, with D hard to call. Between the trimmed V and J ends, which lost 0 bases and 5 bases, there was a span of 14 bases. Germline V gene sequence: CDR1 DFQATT, CDR2 SNEGSKA (reference sequence). The CDR3 covers 15 residues. The CDR3 DNA reads as TGCAGTGCTAGAGATAGGAGCCTCCCCTATCAGCCCCAGCATTTT. Amino acid sequence: CSARDRSLPYQPQHF.

The sample holds a few counts of this clonotype. The chain couples TRBV28 to TRBJ2-5; D unresolved. There are 12 residues in the CDR3. Trimming left V 3 bases short and J 4 bases short, with 6 bases between. CDR1 is MDHEN and CDR2 is SYDVKM in the germline V gene. Here the CDR3 DNA reads TGTGCCAGCAGTTTGCAGGCAGAGACCCAGTACTTC. It specifies CASSLQAETQYF.

The chain recombines TRBV5-1 with TRBJ2-3; D gene ambiguous. Germline V gene lookup returns CDR1 SGHRS and CDR2 YFSETQ. Trimming pared 0 bases from V and 3 bases from J, leaving 11 bases between. The CDR3 length is 15 residues. This CDR3 is CASSLDVGRTDTQYF. The CDR3 nucleotides read TGCGCCAGCAGCTTGGACGTGGGCAGGACAGATACGCAGTATTTT.

This clonotype has a handful of counts. The chain is built from TRBV29-1 and TRBJ2-7; tentative D call: TRBD1 (6 bases). The CDR3 spans 16 residues. Trimming stripped 5 bases from V and 3 bases from J, with 23 bases between. Per the germline V gene, CDR1 is SQVTM and CDR2 is ANQGSEA. The CDR3 is CSVQGTVSSQGYEQYF. The CDR3 nucleotides are TGCAGCGTTCAGGGGACGGTGTCCTCCCAGGGCTACGAGCAGTACTTC.

This clonotype qualifies as medium-sized. The chain combines TRBV4-2 with TRBJ1-6; 12 bases agree with TRBD1. The trim removed 1 base at V and 10 bases at J, leaving 8 bases unmatched. Germline V CDR1 and CDR2: LGHNA, YNFKEQ. This CDR3 has 17 amino acids. CDR3 region: CASSQAGTGTGGSPLHF. CDR3 nucleotide sequence: TGTGCCAGCAGCCAAGCCGGGACCGGGACAGGGGGCTCACCCCTCCACTTT.

Many counts were recorded for this clonotype. The chain couples TRBV28 to TRBJ2-2; D is possibly TRBD1 (6 bases). The CDR3 is 13 residues long. Per the germline V gene, CDR1 is MDHEN and CDR2 is SYDVKM. The V and J ends lost 9 bases and 5 bases respectively, with 13 bases between them. The CDR3 DNA is TGTGCCAGTGGGGTGGGGACAACCGGGGAGCTGTTTTTT. Translation gives CASGVGTTGELFF.

This clonotype appeared a few times. This chain links TRBV6-2 or TRBV6-3 with TRBJ2-2; D unresolved. Germline-derived CDR1 and CDR2 are MNHEY and SVGEGT. The V end was cut by 2 bases, the J end by 7 bases, with 5 bases between. CDR3 length equals 12 residues. For the CDR3, the DNA is TGTGCCAGCAGTTACCACAGCGGGGAGCTGTTTTTT. The encoded protein is CASSYHSGELFF.

This chain uses TRBV7-9 with TRBJ2-1; 8 bases are shared with TRBD2. Per germline, CDR1 SEHNR and CDR2 FQNEAQ (reference sequence). Unmatched junction bases numbered 8, after V lost 2 bases and J lost 8 bases. The length of the CDR3 is 15 residues. The CDR3 loop reads CASSLLGTRVYEQFF. In DNA form, the CDR3 reads TGTGCCAGCAGCTTATTAGGGACTAGGGTCTATGAGCAGTTCTTC.

This clonotype appeared once. The V gene is TRBV4-1, the J gene TRBJ1-1; D gene ambiguous. The length of the CDR3 is 13 residues. The V end lost 1 base, the J end lost 5 bases, and 8 bases lay between the germline ends. Germline lookup yields CDR1 MGHRA and CDR2 YSYEKL. CDR3 region: CASSQAAGTEAFF. The CDR3 DNA sequence: TGCGCCAGCAGCCAAGCAGCGGGAACTGAAGCTTTCTTT.

In its sample, this clonotype was seen many times. The chain recombines TRBV18 with TRBJ2-1, with 9 bases lining up with TRBD2. V shed 3 bases and J 9 bases; nucleotides not matched to a gene: 9. The CDR3 has 15 residues. Looked up from germline, CDR1 is KGHSH and CDR2 is LQKENI. This CDR3 reads CASSPGGRAPPEQFF. Here the CDR3 DNA reads TGTGCCAGCTCACCTGGCGGGAGGGCTCCCCCTGAGCAGTTCTTC.